This T cell receptor (beta chain) was captured in a study of cytomegalovirus exposure and HLA in healthy donors. The wider study: A subsequent analysis stated that the 100 to 150 validation repertoires were run on the same platform as the roughly 670 first-cohort repertoires.

The CDR3 loop spans 15 amino acids. V lost 3 bases and J lost 6; bases outside the gene matches: 2. Germline lookup yields CDR1 LGHNA and CDR2 YSLEER. This clone has only one observation. Its specificity is unknown. Produced via immunoSEQ multiplex PCR; TCRdb's table is partial and in-frame only. The sample records fewer than 350,000 clones, 85% to 90% being singletons. Findings and limits, study-wide: Altogether, some 170 TCR beta chains were recorded as cytomegalovirus-associated. The finding came from a later analysis; first-cohort TCR clusters tended to co-occur in the roughly 120 validation repertoires.

Separation from the approximately 670-subject first cohort characterized the 120-subject validation cohort, to which the donors belonged. The sequence was collected from a woman aged 18-29 years in good health and CMV-seronegative. The chain combines TRBV4-3 with TRBJ2-6, with TRBD1 identical over 10 bases. The sample comprised PBMCs. The CDR3 reads CASSHDRGPANVLTF. CDR3 nucleotides: TGCGCCAGCAGCCACGACAGGGGGCCGGCCAACGTCCTGACTTTC.